What follows describes a single T cell receptor beta chain. Its matching antigen is unknown. PCR amplification relied on 60 Vbeta primers (plus 13 Jbeta primers). Method: immunoSEQ multiplex PCR; TCRdb's copy keeps in-frame clones and lacks some. The sample carries about 150,000 clones, roughly 80% recorded once. These data originate in a study of cytomegalovirus exposure and HLA in healthy donors. Study-level points and caveats: In an earlier analysis, most TCR beta V segments were productive about 87% or about 30% of the time. The authors later linked a missense DCLRE1C variant to TCR beta V- and J-gene trimming.

Germline trimming cut 5 bases from V and 2 bases from J; bases unmatched to any gene: 4. The CDR3 runs 14 residues. Looked up from germline, CDR1 is LNHDA and CDR2 is SQIVND (reference sequence). This TCR came from a woman aged 40 to 50 in good health and CMV-seropositive. This chain joins TRBV19 and TRBJ1-2, with 8 bases fitting TRBD1. Sequencing was carried out using PBMCs. Here the CDR3 DNA reads TGTGCCAGTAGTGCACGACAGGGGAACTATGGCTACACCTTC. Its translation is CASSARQGNYGYTF.